This section outlines one TCR beta chain sequence together with its context. V was trimmed by 2 bases and J by 10 bases, leaving 12 bases between them. CDR3 length: 13 residues. Germline V CDR1 and CDR2: SGHTA, FQGTGA. The source of the sample is a study of T cell changes during pregnancy in multiple sclerosis. Some clones are missing from TCRdb's copy, which holds only in-frame ones; the method was immunoSEQ multiplex PCR. The sample shows about 35,000 clones, 93% of them seen only once. The clonotype originates from a female donor with multiple sclerosis, enrolled in a pregnancy study. Sequences were derived from CD4+ T cells from peripheral blood mononuclear cells, sampled in the first trimester of pregnancy. The V call is TRBV7-3, the J call TRBJ2-1, with D perhaps matching TRBD1 (5 bases). CDR3: CASSLEGAREQFF. In DNA, the CDR3 is TGTGCCAGCAGCTTAGAAGGGGCCCGCGAGCAGTTCTTC.